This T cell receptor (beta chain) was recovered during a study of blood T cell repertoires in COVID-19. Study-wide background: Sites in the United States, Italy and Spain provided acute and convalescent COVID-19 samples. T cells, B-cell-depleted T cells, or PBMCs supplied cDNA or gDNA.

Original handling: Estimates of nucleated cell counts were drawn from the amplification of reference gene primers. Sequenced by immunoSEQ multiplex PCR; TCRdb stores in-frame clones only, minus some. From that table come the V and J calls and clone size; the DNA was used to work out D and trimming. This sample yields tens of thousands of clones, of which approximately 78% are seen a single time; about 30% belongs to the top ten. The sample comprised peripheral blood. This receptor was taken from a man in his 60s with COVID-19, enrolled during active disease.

CDR3 residues: CASSVRTAGEQYF. The DNA for the CDR3 is TGTGCCAGCAGCGTCCGGACAGCCGGCGAGCAGTACTTC. The gene calls are TRBV9 and TRBJ2-7; TRBD1 might be the D (6 bases). Trimming pared 2 bases from V and 6 bases from J, leaving 12 bases between. CDR3 length: 13 residues. The germline gives CDR1 SGDLS, CDR2 YYNGEE. The whole variable domain, filled in from reference TRBV9 and TRBJ2-7, reads DSGVTQTPKHLITATGQRVTLRCSPRSGDLSVYWYQQSLDQGLQFLIQYYNGEERAKGNILERFSAQQFPDLHSELNLSSLELGDSALYFCASSVRTAGEQYFGPGTRLTVT.